This TCR beta chain comes out of a study of cytomegalovirus exposure and HLA in healthy donors. With respect to this clone: The junction shows a germline mismatch at one end, possibly a read error.

The CDR3 covers 14 residues. CDR1 and CDR2 (germline): MNHEY, SMNVEV (reference sequence). Amplification used 60 Vbeta primers and 13 Jbeta primers. Produced via immunoSEQ multiplex PCR; TCRdb's table is partial and in-frame only. The sample lists under 40,000 clones, approximately 76% occurring once. The chain links TRBV27 to TRBJ1-2; 12 positions match TRBD1. The TCR was taken from a woman aged 30 to 39 in good health and CMV-seropositive. Sequenced material: PBMCs. Written as DNA, the CDR3 is TGTGCCAGCAGGGGGACAGGGGGCGCATTTGGCTACCCCTTC. It is translated as CASRGTGGAFGYPF.